This T cell receptor beta chain was profiled in a study of PD-1 and CTLA-4 blockade in melanoma. The CDR3 extends over 15 amino acids. The V end was cut by 3 bases, the J end by 3 bases, with 16 bases between. The germline gives CDR1 SGHNT, CDR2 YYREEE (reference sequence). Repertoires were generated with immunoSEQ multiplex PCR, while TCRdb's copy carries only in-frame clones and drops some. The table records approximately 11,000 clones, 80% to 90% of them present only once. The clonotype originates from a human donor with melanoma. This rearrangement joins TRBV5-4 to TRBJ2-7; D is tentatively TRBD1 or TRBD2 (6 bases each). This sample comprised CD8+ T cells from peripheral blood, obtained from a patient given anti-PD-1 treatment. This CDR3 reads CASSSGDRNIYEQYF. CDR3 DNA: TGTGCCAGCAGCTCGGGAGACAGGAACATCTACGAGCAGTACTTC. Complete variable domain (other parts from reference TRBV5-4 and TRBJ2-7): ETGVTQSPTHLIKTRGQQVTLRCSSQSGHNTVSWYQQALGQGPQFIFQYYREEENGRGNFPPRFSGLQFPNYSSELNVNALELDDSALYLCASSSGDRNIYEQYFGPGTRLTVT.